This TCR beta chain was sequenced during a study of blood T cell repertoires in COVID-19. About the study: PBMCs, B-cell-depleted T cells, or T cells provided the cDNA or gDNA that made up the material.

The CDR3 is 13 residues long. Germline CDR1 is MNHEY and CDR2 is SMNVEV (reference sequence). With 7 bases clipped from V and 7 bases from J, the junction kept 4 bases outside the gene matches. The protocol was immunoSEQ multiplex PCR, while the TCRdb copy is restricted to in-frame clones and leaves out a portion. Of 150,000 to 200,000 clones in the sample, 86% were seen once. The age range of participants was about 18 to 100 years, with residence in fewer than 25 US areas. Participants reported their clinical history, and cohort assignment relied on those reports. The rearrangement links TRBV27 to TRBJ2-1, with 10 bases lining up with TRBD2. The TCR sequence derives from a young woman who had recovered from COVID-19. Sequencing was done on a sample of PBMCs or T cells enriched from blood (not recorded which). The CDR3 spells CASTVTSGNEQFF. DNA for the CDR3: TGTGCCAGCACCGTGACTAGCGGGAATGAGCAGTTCTTC.